This TCR beta chain was recorded in a study of cytomegalovirus exposure and HLA in healthy donors. At the level of the study: Genotyping of 400 or so donors showed that roughly 83% belonged to the Caucasian-associated ancestry cluster. Findings and limits, study-wide: Most TCR sequences proved rare, with some public TCRs found in many donors. TCR beta sequences reportedly predicted most subjects' HLA-A and HLA-B alleles accurately.

This clone has more than one count but fewer than ten. Antigen: not known. In the PCR, 60 Vbeta and 13 Jbeta primers were used. Only in-frame clones appear in the TCRdb table, and some are missing; sequencing was by immunoSEQ multiplex PCR. The table has 110,000 to 150,000 clones, 60% to 85% seen once; the top ten hold 2.8%. Germline CDR1 reads SGDLS; CDR2 reads YYNGEE. The CDR3 is 16 amino acids. V trimming: 6 bases; J trimming: 2 bases; junction bases outside the gene matches: 8. The sequenced sample was PBMCs. The chain is built from TRBV9 and TRBJ2-1, with TRBD1 matching over 10 bases. This TCR came from a male donor in good health and CMV-seronegative. CDR3 nucleotide sequence: TGTGCCAGCACCCTAGGGGGGACAGGGGCCTACAATGAGCAGTTCTTC. Translated, it gives CASTLGGTGAYNEQFF.